The 27 T cell receptor beta chains reported below all come from one sample, sequenced in a study of blood T cell repertoires in COVID-19. Data came from immunoSEQ multiplex PCR; TCRdb stores just in-frame clones and leaves some out. Of around 130,000 clones in the sample, under 90% are singletons; the top ten hold 2.4%. The sequencing sample was made of PBMCs or T cells enriched from blood (not recorded which). The receptors here all came from a man aged 35-49 years with acute COVID-19.

The chain links TRBV14 to TRBJ2-6; D gene uncertain. V dropped 0 bases and J dropped 1 base, with 4 bases sitting between them. This CDR3 region has 15 residues. CDR1 is SGHDN and CDR2 is FVKESK in the germline V gene. CDR3 nucleotide sequence: TGTGCCAGCAGCCAAGAACAGTCTGGGGCCAACGTCCTGACTTTC. Translation gives CASSQEQSGANVLTF. The entire variable domain, with the rest obtained from reference TRBV14 and TRBJ2-6, is as follows: EAGVTQFPSHSVIEKGQTVTLRCDPISGHDNLYWYRRVMGKEIKFLLHFVKESKQDESGMPNNRFLAERTGGTYSTLKVQPAELEDSGVYFCASSQEQSGANVLTFGAGSRLTVL.

V gene TRBV27 combines with J gene TRBJ2-7; D not certain. The germline V gene encodes CDR1 MNHEY and CDR2 SMNVEV (reference sequence). The CDR3 consists of 15 residues. Trimming left V 2 bases short and J 3 bases short, with 14 bases between. This CDR3 is CASSLQALPVYEQYF. The CDR3 DNA follows: TGTGCCAGCAGTTTACAAGCACTCCCGGTCTACGAGCAGTACTTC.

This clone was found once. The gene calls are TRBV3-1 (or the pseudogene TRBV3-2) and TRBJ1-5; 9 bases agree with TRBD1. The J segment lost 0 bases and the V segment lost 4 bases, leaving 10 bases of the junction unmatched. Germline V gene sequence: CDR1 LGHDT, CDR2 YNNKEL (reference sequence). The CDR3 has 18 residues. The chain's CDR3 is CASSPGTGFGNSNQPQHF. DNA of the CDR3: TGTGCCAGCAGCCCTGGGACAGGGTTCGGTAATAGCAATCAGCCCCAGCATTTT.

This sequence joins TRBV12-3 or TRBV12-4 and TRBJ2-7; no firm D call. Trimming pared 6 bases from V and 6 bases from J, leaving 15 bases between. The CDR3 contains 13 residues. CDR3 DNA: TGTGCCAGCAGCTGGTTACATCTTCCCGAGCAGTACTTC. Protein sequence: CASSWLHLPEQYF.

This sequence joins TRBV27 and TRBJ1-5; D gene unclear. The CDR3 is made up of 13 amino acids. Trimming took 7 bases from V and 3 from J, leaving 10 bases between them. CDR1 and CDR2 from the germline V gene are MNHEY and SMNVEV (reference sequence). This CDR3 is CASKKEPNQPQHF. The CDR3 DNA reads TGTGCCAGCAAGAAGGAGCCCAATCAGCCCCAGCATTTT.

The chain employs TRBV7-3 and TRBJ2-3, with TRBD1 matching over 9 bases. The CDR3 is 15 amino acids. Germline CDR1 is SGHTA and CDR2 is FQGTGA. J was trimmed by 2 bases and V by 5 bases; bases with no gene match: 5. DNA for the CDR3: TGTGCCAGCAGCCCCGGACAGGGGAACACAGATACGCAGTATTTT. This codes for CASSPGQGNTDTQYF.

The chain is built from TRBV18 and TRBJ1-6; D gene ambiguous. The CDR3 covers 16 residues. Trimming removed 3 bases at V and 0 bases at J, with 9 bases between. Germline V gives CDR1 KGHSH, CDR2 LQKENI. CDR3: CASSPPISSYNSPLHF. The DNA for the CDR3 is TGTGCCAGCTCACCCCCGATTAGCTCCTATAATTCACCCCTCCACTTT. The full variable domain, its missing parts supplied by reference TRBV18 and TRBJ1-6, is NAGVMQNPRHLVRRRGQEARLRCSPMKGHSHVYWYRQLPEEGLKFMVYLQKENIIDESGMPKERFSAEFPKEGPSILRIQQVVRGDSAAYFCASSPPISSYNSPLHFGNGTRLTVT.

In nucleotides, the CDR3 is TGTGCCAGCAGCTCAGGGTTAAGGGACAGTAACACCGGGGAGCTGTTTTTT. Translation gives CASSSGLRDSNTGELFF. The V call is TRBV11-3, the J call TRBJ2-2, with 7 bases lining up with TRBD1. V dropped 4 bases and J dropped 2; count of bases not matched to a gene: 10. Per the germline V gene, CDR1 is SGHNT and CDR2 is YENEEA. There are 17 residues in the CDR3.

The gene calls are TRBV3-1 (or the pseudogene TRBV3-2) and TRBJ1-1, with 7 nucleotides matching TRBD1. The CDR3 has 13 residues. With 4 bases clipped from V and 11 bases from J, the junction kept 10 bases outside the gene matches. Germline CDR1 is LGHDT and CDR2 is YNNKEL (reference sequence). CDR3 coding DNA: TGTGCCAGCAGCCCCAGGGGGGCTGAAACGGCTTTCTTT. Its translation is CASSPRGAETAFF.

The chain recombines TRBV2 with TRBJ1-5, with TRBD1 matching over 8 bases. J was trimmed by 5 bases and V by 6 bases; bases with no gene match: 3. Germline lookup yields CDR1 SNHLY and CDR2 FYNNEI. This CDR3 region has 13 residues. The CDR3 loop reads CASRDREDQPQHF. Here the CDR3 DNA reads TGTGCCAGCAGGGACAGGGAGGATCAGCCCCAGCATTTT. The full variable domain, its missing parts supplied by reference TRBV2 and TRBJ1-5, is EPEVTQTPSHQVTQMGQEVILRCVPISNHLYFYWYRQILGQKVEFLVSFYNNEISEKSEIFDDQFSVERPDGSNFTLKIRSTKLEDSAMYFCASRDREDQPQHFGDGTRLSIL.

This clone appeared a single time. V and J are TRBV28 and TRBJ1-1; D uncertain. CDR1 and CDR2 (germline): MDHEN, SYDVKM. This CDR3 is built from 13 residues. V lost 6 bases and J 2 bases, leaving 10 bases between the germline ends. The CDR3: CASRLQSNTEAFF. CDR3 sequence (DNA): TGTGCCAGCAGGTTGCAGTCAAACACTGAAGCTTTCTTT.

In its sample, this clone was seen once. The rearrangement joins TRBV25-1 to TRBJ1-2; D unresolved. The CDR3 covers 13 residues. V was cut by 3 bases and J by 3 bases, with 8 bases left in between. CDR1 MGHDK and CDR2 SYGVNS come from the germline V gene. This chain's CDR3 is CASSDPRDYGYTF. The CDR3 DNA follows: TGTGCCAGCAGTGACCCCCGGGACTATGGCTACACCTTC.

V is TRBV28 and J is TRBJ2-3; 7 positions match TRBD1. Germline-derived CDR1 and CDR2 are MDHEN and SYDVKM. This CDR3 has 15 residues. Trimming took 3 bases from V and 3 from J; bases not matched to a gene: 6. The CDR3 sequence is CASSFSATGTDTQYF. The CDR3 DNA reads as TGTGCCAGCAGTTTCTCAGCGACAGGGACAGATACGCAGTATTTT.

In this sample, this clone turned up once. The DNA of the CDR3 is TGCGCCAGCAGCCTAGGCGGCGGACAGCTCAATTCACCCCTCCACTTT. This codes for CASSLGGGQLNSPLHF. The chain has TRBV5-1 and TRBJ1-6; the D gene is possibly TRBD1 (6 bases). The CDR3 has 16 amino acids. V was cut by 4 bases and J by 7 bases, with 18 bases left in between. Germline V CDR1 and CDR2: SGHRS, YFSETQ.

The chain recombines TRBV19 with TRBJ1-5; D is uncertain. Germline V gene data show CDR1 as LNHDA and CDR2 as SQIVND (reference sequence). CDR3 length: 14 amino acids. V dropped 9 bases and J dropped 4 bases, with 16 bases sitting between them. The CDR3 DNA reads TGTGCCAGCTTAGTTCGCCAGGCGAATCAGCCCCAGCATTTT. It translates to CASLVRQANQPQHF.

CDR3 DNA: TGTGCCAGCAGCTTACTCACAGGGGGCCCCTACTACGAGCAGTACTTC. Residues: CASSLLTGGPYYEQYF. The J gene is TRBJ2-7, the V gene TRBV7-9, with 9 nucleotides matching TRBD1. This CDR3 is 16 amino acids long. Germline V gene sequence: CDR1 SEHNR, CDR2 FQNEAQ (reference sequence). The trim removed 2 bases at V and 3 bases at J, leaving 8 bases unmatched.

The rearrangement joins TRBV25-1 to TRBJ2-5, with TRBD2 matching over 7 bases. Per the germline V gene, CDR1 is MGHDK and CDR2 is SYGVNS. V lost 1 base and J lost 5; bases outside the gene matches: 4. This CDR3 contains 14 residues. CDR3 nucleotides: TGTGCCAGCAGTGAATGGAGTAGCGGGGAGACCCAGTACTTC. It translates to CASSEWSSGETQYF.

Comments on this clone: The same CDR3 is also encoded by other DNA sequences in this sample. The genes are TRBV30 and TRBJ1-5, with 7 positions matching TRBD1. Looked up from germline, CDR1 is GTSNPN and CDR2 is SVGIG (reference sequence). The CDR3 is made up of 13 amino acids. With V trimmed by 0 bases and J by 7 bases, 3 bases remained unmatched. Here the CDR3 reads CAWSVGGGQPQHF. CDR3 bases: TGTGCCTGGAGTGTAGGGGGCGGACAGCCCCAGCATTTT.

The chain joins TRBV6-5 to TRBJ2-7; 7 bases line up with TRBD2. J lost 4 bases, V lost 6 bases, and 6 bases had no gene match. The germline V gene has CDR1 MNHEY and CDR2 SVGAGI. The CDR3 runs to 13 residues. In DNA, the CDR3 is TGTGCCAGCAGCCGTAGCGGGCGATACGAGCAGTACTTC. It yields the protein CASSRSGRYEQYF.

The chain carries TRBV3-1 (or the pseudogene TRBV3-2) and TRBJ1-1; tentative D call: TRBD1 (5 bases). CDR1 and CDR2 (germline): LGHDT, YNNKEL (reference sequence). Trimming pared 6 bases from V and 4 bases from J, leaving 15 bases between. The CDR3 is made up of 14 amino acids. This CDR3 is CASRRGVISTEAFF. The CDR3 coding sequence is TGTGCCAGCAGGCGGGGGGTTATTAGCACTGAAGCTTTCTTT.

In this sample, this clone turned up a few times. The chain uses TRBV5-1 and TRBJ2-5; maybe TRBD2 (6 bases). CDR1 SGHRS and CDR2 YFSETQ come from the germline V gene. CDR3 length equals 13 residues. Trimming shortened V by 7 bases and J by 4 bases, and 14 bases separated the two germline ends. CDR3 DNA: TGCGCCAGCGGAACGGGAGTCGGAGAGACCCAGTACTTC. Its protein product is CASGTGVGETQYF.

The V and J genes are TRBV6-5 and TRBJ2-3, with 10 bases aligning to TRBD1. The junction had 5 bases not matched to a gene; V was cut back by 2 bases and J by 6 bases. Germline CDR1 reads MNHEY; CDR2 reads SVGAGI. The CDR3 has 15 amino acids. The DNA of the CDR3 is TGTGCCAGCAGTTACGGGGGACAGGGGATGGATACGCAGTATTTT. Protein product: CASSYGGQGMDTQYF.

This chain joins TRBV7-3 and TRBJ2-7; 10 bases map to TRBD2. CDR3 length equals 14 residues. The V gene end was trimmed by 6 bases and the J gene end by 0 bases; junction bases not matched to a gene: 2. Germline V gives CDR1 SGHTA, CDR2 FQGTGA. The CDR3 DNA follows: TGTGCCAGCAGTTCTAGCGGGAGCTCCTACGAGCAGTACTTC. It yields the protein CASSSSGSSYEQYF.

This clone was detected once. The V call is TRBV5-1, the J call TRBJ2-7; D might be TRBD1 (5 bases). The V end was cut by 5 bases, the J end by 5 bases, with 14 bases between. The CDR3 runs 13 residues. The germline CDR1 and CDR2 sequences are SGHRS and YFSETQ. As DNA, the CDR3 is TGCGCCAGCAGTTTTGCTACAGGTAACGAGCAGTACTTC. Protein sequence: CASSFATGNEQYF.

This clone was seen just once. The V call is TRBV28, the J call TRBJ1-5, with D tentatively TRBD1 (5 bases). Germline V gene lookup returns CDR1 MDHEN and CDR2 SYDVKM. Trimming left V 7 bases short and J 0 bases short, with 10 bases between. CDR3 length: 14 residues. The CDR3 loop is CASTQGYSNQPQHF. The CDR3 DNA follows: TGTGCCAGCACTCAGGGATATAGCAATCAGCCCCAGCATTTT.

The chain joins TRBV12-3 or TRBV12-4 to TRBJ2-7; D is unresolved. The CDR3 is made up of 12 amino acids. Trimming removed 2 bases at V and 6 bases at J, with 8 bases between. The CDR3 sequence: CASSLKLSEQYF. In nucleotides, the CDR3 is TGTGCCAGCAGTTTAAAGCTCTCCGAGCAGTACTTC.

V gene TRBV19 combines with J gene TRBJ1-1, with D unresolved. The CDR3 runs 13 residues. Germline V gene sequence: CDR1 LNHDA, CDR2 SQIVND (reference sequence). Between the trimmed V and J ends, which lost 3 bases and 4 bases, there was a span of 9 bases. The CDR3 DNA is TGTGCCAGTAGTATTGGCGGAACCACTGAAGCTTTCTTT. This translates into CASSIGGTTEAFF.